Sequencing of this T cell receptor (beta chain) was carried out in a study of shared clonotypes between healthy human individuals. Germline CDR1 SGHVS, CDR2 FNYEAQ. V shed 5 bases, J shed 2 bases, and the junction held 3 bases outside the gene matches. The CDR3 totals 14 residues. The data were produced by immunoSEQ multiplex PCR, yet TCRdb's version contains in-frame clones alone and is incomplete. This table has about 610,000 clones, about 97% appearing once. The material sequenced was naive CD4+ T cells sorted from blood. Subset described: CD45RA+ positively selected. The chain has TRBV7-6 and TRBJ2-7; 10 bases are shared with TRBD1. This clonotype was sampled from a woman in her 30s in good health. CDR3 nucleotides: TGTGCCAGCAGCGATGGACAGGGGGCCTACGAGCAGTACTTC. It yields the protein CASSDGQGAYEQYF.